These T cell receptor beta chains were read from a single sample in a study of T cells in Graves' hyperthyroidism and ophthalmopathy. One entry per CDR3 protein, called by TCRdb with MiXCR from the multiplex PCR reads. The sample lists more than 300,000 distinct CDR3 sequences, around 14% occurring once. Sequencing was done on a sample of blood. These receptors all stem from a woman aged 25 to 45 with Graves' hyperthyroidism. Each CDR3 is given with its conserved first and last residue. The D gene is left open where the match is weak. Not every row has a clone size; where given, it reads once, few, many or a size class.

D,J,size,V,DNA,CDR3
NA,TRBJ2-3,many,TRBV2,TGTGCCAGCGGTGCGACACGCACAGATACGCAGTATTTT,CASGATRTDTQYF
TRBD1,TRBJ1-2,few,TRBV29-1,TGCAGCGTTGAAGCCGGGACAGGGGGCTCCTTCGGCTACACCTTC,CSVEAGTGGSFGYTF
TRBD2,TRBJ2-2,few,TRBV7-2,TGTGCCAGCAGGCTAGGACTAGCGAACACCGGGGAGCTGTTTTTT,CASRLGLANTGELFF
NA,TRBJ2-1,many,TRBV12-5,TGTGCTAGTGGTTTGGCGGGAGTTCGAGTTAATGAGCAGTTCTTC,CASGLAGVRVNEQFF
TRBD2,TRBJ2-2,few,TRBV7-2,TGTGCCAGCAGCCCCCCGCTGTCTAGCGGGAGCTGGACCGGGGAGCTGTTTTTT,CASSPPLSSGSWTGELFF
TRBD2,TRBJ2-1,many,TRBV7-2,TGTGCCAGCAGCTCCCGGACTAGCGGGAGGGCCAGGTACAATGAGCAGTTCTTC,CASSSRTSGRARYNEQFF
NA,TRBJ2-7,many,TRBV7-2,TGTGCCAGCAGCTTGAGAACAGGGCGCGAGCAGTACTTC,CASSLRTGREQYF
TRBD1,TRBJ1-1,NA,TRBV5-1,TGCGCCAGCAGCATTCAAACAGGGGCCGCAATGAACACTGAAGCTTTCTTT,CASSIQTGAAMNTEAFF
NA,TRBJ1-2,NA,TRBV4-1,TGCGCCAGCAGCCAAGAGGTCGACGACTATGGCTACACCTTC,CASSQEVDDYGYTF
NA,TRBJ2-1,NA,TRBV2,TGTGCCAGCAGTGAAGCGCTTTTGAGCGCCGAGCAGTTCTTC,CASSEALLSAEQFF
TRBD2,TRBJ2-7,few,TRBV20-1,TGCAGTGCTGCAGAGACTAGCGGAATCACTACCTACGAGCAGTACTTC,CSAAETSGITTYEQYF
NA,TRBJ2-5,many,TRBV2,TGTGCCAGCAGGTGGTCGGACGGCCAAGAGACCCAGTACTTC,CASRWSDGQETQYF
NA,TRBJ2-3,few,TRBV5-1,TGCGCCAGCAGCTTACCCAAGACAGGCAGCACAGATACGCAGTATTTT,CASSLPKTGSTDTQYF
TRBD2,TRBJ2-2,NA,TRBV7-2,TGTGCCAGCAGCTTCGGCGGGGGGACCGGGGAGCTGTTTTTT,CASSFGGGTGELFF
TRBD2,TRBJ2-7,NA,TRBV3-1,TGTGCCAGCAGCCAAGGCCCTAGCGGGAGTGTCGCCTACGAGCAGTACTTC,CASSQGPSGSVAYEQYF
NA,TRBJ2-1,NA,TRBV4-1,TGCGCCAGCAGCCAAGATTTAGATGAGCAGTTCTTC,CASSQDLDEQFF
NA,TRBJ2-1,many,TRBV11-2,TGTGCCAGCAGCTTATTCGGGGGCGACCCGACGCAGTTCTTC,CASSLFGGDPTQFF
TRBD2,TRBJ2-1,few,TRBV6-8,TGTGCCAGCAGAGCCAGCGGGAGGGATTCTTTAGGGCAGTTCTTC,CASRASGRDSLGQFF
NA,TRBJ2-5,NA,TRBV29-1,TGCAGCGGGGTGGGACGGACTCAAGAGACCCAGTACTTC,CSGVGRTQETQYF
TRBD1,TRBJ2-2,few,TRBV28,TGTGCCAGCAGTTTAGGGGACAGGGGTTCCGGGGAGCTGTTTTTT,CASSLGDRGSGELFF
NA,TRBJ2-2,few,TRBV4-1,TGCGCCAGCAGCCAAGCGGGCAGGGGTTACACCGGGGAGCTGTTTTTT,CASSQAGRGYTGELFF
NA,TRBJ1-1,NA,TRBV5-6,TGTGCCAGCAGCTTGGCGTTTGGCACCATGAACACTGAAGCTTTCTTT,CASSLAFGTMNTEAFF
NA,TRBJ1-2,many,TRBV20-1,TGCAGTGCTAGAGGGGACGGCAGAAGGGACTACACCTTC,CSARGDGRRDYTF
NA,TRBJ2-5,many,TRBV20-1,TGCAGTGCTAGGGGAGTAGCAGGAGAGTACCAAGAGACCCAGTACTTC,CSARGVAGEYQETQYF
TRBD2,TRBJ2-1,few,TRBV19,TGTGCCAGTAGTATCTCCAGCGGGAGGTCCAATGAGCAGTTCTTC,CASSISSGRSNEQFF
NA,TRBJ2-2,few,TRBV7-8,TGTGCCAGCAGCTTAGCGCTGTATAGTGTGCGCGCGAACACCGGGGAGCTGTTTTTT,CASSLALYSVRANTGELFF
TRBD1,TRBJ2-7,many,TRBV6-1,TGTGCCAGCAGTCTCCCCCGGGACAGGAGCTACGAGCAGTACTTC,CASSLPRDRSYEQYF
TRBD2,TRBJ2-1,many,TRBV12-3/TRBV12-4,TGTGCCAGCAGTCTAAGAGCGGGAGTGGCCAATGAGCAGTTCTTC,CASSLRAGVANEQFF
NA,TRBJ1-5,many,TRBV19,TGTGCCAGTAGTATAGATAGCGATCAGCCCCAGCATTTT,CASSIDSDQPQHF
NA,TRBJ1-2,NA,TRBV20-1,TGCAGTGCTAGAGAGGTTGGGGGTGCCTATGGCTACACCTTC,CSAREVGGAYGYTF
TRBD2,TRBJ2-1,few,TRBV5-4,TGTGCCAGCAGCTTGGGGGGACTAGCGGGAGGCTCCTACAATGAGCAGTTCTTC,CASSLGGLAGGSYNEQFF
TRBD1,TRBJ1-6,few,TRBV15,TGTGCCACCAGCGTCAGACAGGGCTTGGGTTCGGCCCTCCACTTT,CATSVRQGLGSALHF
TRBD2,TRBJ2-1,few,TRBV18,TGTGCCAGCTCAGGCTCACTAGCGGCGAATGAGCAGTTCTTC,CASSGSLAANEQFF
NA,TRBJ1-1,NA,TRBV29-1,TGCAGCGTTGGTGGCCCCGGGGGGCGGTCTACTGAAGCTTTCTTT,CSVGGPGGRSTEAFF
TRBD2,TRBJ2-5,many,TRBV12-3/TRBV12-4,TGTGCCAGCAGCTCCACTAGCGGGAGGTTCGACCCGTACTTC,CASSSTSGRFDPYF
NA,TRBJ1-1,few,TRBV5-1,TGCGCCAGCAGCTTCCAGGGGAGGACTGAAGCTTTCTTT,CASSFQGRTEAFF